One and the same sample provided the 6 T cell receptor beta chains below, sequenced in a study of shared clonotypes between healthy human individuals. Some clones are missing from TCRdb's copy, which holds only in-frame ones; the method was immunoSEQ multiplex PCR. Counted here are fewer than 650,000 clones, over 60% occurring once; the ten biggest clones make up 10% to 15%. The sequenced sample was PBMCs. These receptors were taken from a middle-aged woman in good health. Some clones in this sample may be carry-over from other donors' samples.

This clone has only a few counts. The chain recombines TRBV6-6 with TRBJ1-2; TRBD1 might be the D (6 bases). With 2 bases removed from V and 2 bases from J, the gap between germline ends came to 6 bases. This CDR3 region has 13 residues. Germline V gives CDR1 MNHNY, CDR2 SVGAGI (reference sequence). For the CDR3, the DNA is TGTGCCAGCAGTTACGACAGGAACTATGGCTACACCTTC. It yields the protein CASSYDRNYGYTF.

V and J are TRBV11-3 and TRBJ2-2; 8 positions agree with TRBD1. CDR1 is SGHNT and CDR2 is YENEEA in the germline V gene. Germline trimming cut 2 bases from V and 4 bases from J; bases unmatched to any gene: 3. The CDR3 extends over 15 amino acids. The DNA of the CDR3 is TGTGCCAGCAGCTTACTGACAGGGGTCACCGGGGAGCTGTTTTTT. Amino acids: CASSLLTGVTGELFF.

Note on this clone: A much larger clone is a single base away; this may be a read error. This sequence joins TRBV15 and TRBJ1-3, with D uncertain. This CDR3 comprises 15 residues. The V gene's germline CDR1 is LNHNV and CDR2 YYDKDF (reference sequence). V dropped 0 bases and J dropped 0 bases, with 6 bases sitting between them. In nucleotides, the CDR3 is TGTGCCACCAGCAGAGACAGGAGCTCTGGAAACACCATATATTTT. It encodes CATSRDRSSGNTIYF.

V gene TRBV6-5 combines with J gene TRBJ2-6; D gene uncertain. Germline CDR1 is MNHEY and CDR2 is SVGAGI. This CDR3 has 15 residues. V was pared by 0 bases and J by 2 bases, with 5 bases between. The CDR3 region is CASSYSFAGANVLTF. In DNA, the CDR3 is TGTGCCAGCAGTTACTCCTTTGCTGGGGCCAACGTCCTGACTTTC.

The J gene is TRBJ2-2, the V gene TRBV6-4, with 11 nucleotides matching TRBD2. From germline, CDR1 is MRHNA and CDR2 SNTAGT. This CDR3 comprises 16 residues. V lost 5 bases, J lost 3 bases, and 5 bases stayed unmatched. The CDR3, as DNA: TGTGCCAGCAGTCCTCTAGCGGGAGGTGACACCGGGGAGCTGTTTTTT. This codes for CASSPLAGGDTGELFF.

This chain connects TRBV5-6 to TRBJ2-5; D call uncertain. Trimming removed 5 bases from V and 12 bases from J, with 20 bases in between. CDR3 length: 13 amino acids. Germline lookup yields CDR1 SGHDT and CDR2 YYEEEE. The CDR3 region has the DNA TGTGCCAGCAGTATATCCGGGCCTCGGGTGGAGTACTTC. It translates to CASSISGPRVEYF. Supplemented by reference TRBV5-6 and TRBJ2-5, the full variable domain reads DAGVTQSPTHLIKTRGQQVTLRCSPKSGHDTVSWYQQALGQGPQFIFQYYEEEERQRGNFPDRFSGHQFPNYSSELNVNALLLGDSALYLCASSISGPRVEYFGPGTRLLVL.